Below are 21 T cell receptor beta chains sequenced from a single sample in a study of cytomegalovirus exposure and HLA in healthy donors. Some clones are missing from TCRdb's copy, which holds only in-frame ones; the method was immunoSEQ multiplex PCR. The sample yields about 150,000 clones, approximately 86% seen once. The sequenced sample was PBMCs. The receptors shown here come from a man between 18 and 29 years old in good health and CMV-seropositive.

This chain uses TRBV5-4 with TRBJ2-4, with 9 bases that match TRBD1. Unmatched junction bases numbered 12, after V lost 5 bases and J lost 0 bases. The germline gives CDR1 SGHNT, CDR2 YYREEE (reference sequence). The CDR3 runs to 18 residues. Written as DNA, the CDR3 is TGTGCCAGCAGTTCTATAAGTCGGACAGGGGTAGCCAAAAACATTCAGTACTTC. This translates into CASSSISRTGVAKNIQYF.

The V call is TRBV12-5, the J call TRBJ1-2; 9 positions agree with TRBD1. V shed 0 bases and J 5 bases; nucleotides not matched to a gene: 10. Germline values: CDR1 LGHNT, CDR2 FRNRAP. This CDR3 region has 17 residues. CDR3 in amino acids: CASGLVLNRGLNYGYTF. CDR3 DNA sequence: TGTGCTAGTGGTTTGGTATTAAACAGGGGGCTCAATTATGGCTACACCTTC.

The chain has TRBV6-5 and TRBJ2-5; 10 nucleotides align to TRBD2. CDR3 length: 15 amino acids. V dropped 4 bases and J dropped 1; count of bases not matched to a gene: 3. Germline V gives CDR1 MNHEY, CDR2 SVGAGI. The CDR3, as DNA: TGTGCCAGCAGTTTTGGACTAGCGGCCCAAGAGACCCAGTACTTC. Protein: CASSFGLAAQETQYF.

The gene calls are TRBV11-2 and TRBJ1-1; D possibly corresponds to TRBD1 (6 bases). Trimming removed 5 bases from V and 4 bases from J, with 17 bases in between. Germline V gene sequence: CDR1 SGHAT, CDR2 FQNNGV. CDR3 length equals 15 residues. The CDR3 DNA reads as TGTGCCAGCAGCACCAATGGACAGCCCGGCACTGAAGCTTTCTTT. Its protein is CASSTNGQPGTEAFF.

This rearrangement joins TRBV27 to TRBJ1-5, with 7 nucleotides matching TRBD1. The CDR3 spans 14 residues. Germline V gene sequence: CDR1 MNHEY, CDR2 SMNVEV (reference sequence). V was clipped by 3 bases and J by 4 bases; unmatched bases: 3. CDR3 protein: CASSLTGTNQPQHF. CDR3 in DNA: TGTGCCAGCAGTTTGACAGGGACGAATCAGCCCCAGCATTTT.

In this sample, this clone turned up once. CDR3 nucleotide sequence: TGTGCCAGCAGACCGAGACAGGGGAGCGACACTGAAGCTTTCTTT. Amino acids: CASRPRQGSDTEAFF. The chain links TRBV9 to TRBJ1-1, with 8 positions matching TRBD1. The CDR3 is 15 amino acids. The V segment lost 5 bases and the J segment 3 bases; nucleotides outside the gene matches: 9. The germline V gene encodes CDR1 SGDLS and CDR2 YYNGEE.

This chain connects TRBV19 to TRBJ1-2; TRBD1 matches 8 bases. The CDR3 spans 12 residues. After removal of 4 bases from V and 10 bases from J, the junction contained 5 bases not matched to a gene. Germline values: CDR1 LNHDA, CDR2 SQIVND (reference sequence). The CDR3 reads CASSTRQGNYTF. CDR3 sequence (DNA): TGTGCCAGTAGTACTCGACAGGGGAACTACACCTTC.

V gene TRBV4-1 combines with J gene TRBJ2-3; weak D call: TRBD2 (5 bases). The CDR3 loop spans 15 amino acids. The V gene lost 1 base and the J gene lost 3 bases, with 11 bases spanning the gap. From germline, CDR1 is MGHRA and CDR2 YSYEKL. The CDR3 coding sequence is TGCGCCAGCAGCCAAGGTGAGGGCGGGACAGATACGCAGTATTTT. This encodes CASSQGEGGTDTQYF.

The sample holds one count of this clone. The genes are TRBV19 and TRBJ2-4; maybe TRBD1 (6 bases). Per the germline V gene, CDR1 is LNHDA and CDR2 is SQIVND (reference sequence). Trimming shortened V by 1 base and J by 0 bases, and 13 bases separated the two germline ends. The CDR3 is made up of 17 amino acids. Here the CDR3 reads CASSIVGRQEAKNIQYF. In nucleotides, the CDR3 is TGTGCCAGTAGTATAGTAGGGAGACAGGAAGCCAAAAACATTCAGTACTTC.

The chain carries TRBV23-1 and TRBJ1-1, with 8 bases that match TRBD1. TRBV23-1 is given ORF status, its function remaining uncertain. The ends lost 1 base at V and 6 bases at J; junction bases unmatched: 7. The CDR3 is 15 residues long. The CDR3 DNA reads TGCGCCAGCAGTCAATTCCGGGACAGGTTGGCTGAAGCTTTCTTT. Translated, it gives CASSQFRDRLAEAFF.

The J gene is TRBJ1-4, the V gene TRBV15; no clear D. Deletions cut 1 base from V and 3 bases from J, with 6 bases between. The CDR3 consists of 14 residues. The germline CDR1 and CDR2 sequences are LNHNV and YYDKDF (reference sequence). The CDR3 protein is CATSRAPSNEKLFF. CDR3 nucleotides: TGTGCCACCAGCAGAGCCCCCTCTAATGAAAAACTGTTTTTT. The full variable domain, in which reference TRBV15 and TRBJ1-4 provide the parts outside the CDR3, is DAMVIQNPRYQVTQFGKPVTLSCSQTLNHNVMYWYQQKSSQAPKLLFHYYDKDFNNEADTPDNFQSRRPNTSFCFLDIRSPGLGDTAMYLCATSRAPSNEKLFFGSGTQLSVL.

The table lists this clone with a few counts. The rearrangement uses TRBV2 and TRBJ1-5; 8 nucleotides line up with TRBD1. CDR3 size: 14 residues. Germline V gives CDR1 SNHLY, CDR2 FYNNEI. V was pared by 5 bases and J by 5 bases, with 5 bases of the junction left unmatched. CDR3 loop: CASSWTGTDQPQHF. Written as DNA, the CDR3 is TGTGCCAGCAGTTGGACAGGGACGGATCAGCCCCAGCATTTT.

The chain's CDR3 is CASSQAAAGSTDTQYF. The CDR3 DNA is TGCGCCAGCAGCCAAGCGGCAGCGGGGAGCACAGATACGCAGTATTTT. V usage is TRBV4-1 and J usage is TRBJ2-3; the match to TRBD2 covers 7 bases. The CDR3 has 16 amino acids. Germline CDR1 is MGHRA and CDR2 is YSYEKL. V dropped 1 base and J dropped 0; count of bases not matched to a gene: 4.

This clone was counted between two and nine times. CDR3 bases: TGTGCCAGCAGCTTCACAGGGACTGAAGCTTTCTTT. It specifies CASSFTGTEAFF. The chain links TRBV11-3 to TRBJ1-1; TRBD1 is a possible D gene (6 bases). The germline gives CDR1 SGHNT, CDR2 YENEEA. The CDR3 is 12 amino acids. Trimming took off 3 bases at V and 5 bases at J, with 7 bases between the two ends.

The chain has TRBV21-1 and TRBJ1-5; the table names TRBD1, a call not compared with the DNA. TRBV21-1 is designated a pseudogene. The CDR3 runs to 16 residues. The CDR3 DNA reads TGTGCCAGCAGCAATACAGGGTTGCGGGCTAATCAGCCCCAGCATTTT. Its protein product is CASSNTGLRANQPQHF.

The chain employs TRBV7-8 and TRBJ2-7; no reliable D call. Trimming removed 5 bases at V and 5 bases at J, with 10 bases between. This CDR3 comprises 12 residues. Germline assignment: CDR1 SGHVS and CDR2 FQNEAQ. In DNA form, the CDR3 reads TGTGCCAGCAGCCCAGAGGTCCACGAGCAGTACTTC. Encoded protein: CASSPEVHEQYF.

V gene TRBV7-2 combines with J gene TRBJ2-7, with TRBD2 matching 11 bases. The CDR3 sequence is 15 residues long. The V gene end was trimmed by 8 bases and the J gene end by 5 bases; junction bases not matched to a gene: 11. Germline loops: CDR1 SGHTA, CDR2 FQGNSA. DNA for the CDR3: TGTGCCAGCCGGGCTAGCGGGAGGAAGGGCCACGAGCAGTACTTC. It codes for CASRASGRKGHEQYF.

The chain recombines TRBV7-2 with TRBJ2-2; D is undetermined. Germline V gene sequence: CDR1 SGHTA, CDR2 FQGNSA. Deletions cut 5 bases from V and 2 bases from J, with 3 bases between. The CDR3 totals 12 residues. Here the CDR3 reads CASSVNTGELFF. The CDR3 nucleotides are TGTGCCAGCAGCGTAAACACCGGGGAGCTGTTTTTT.

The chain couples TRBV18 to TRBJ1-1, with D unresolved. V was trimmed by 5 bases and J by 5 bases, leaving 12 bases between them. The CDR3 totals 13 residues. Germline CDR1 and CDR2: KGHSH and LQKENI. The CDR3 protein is CASSIQVTTEAFF. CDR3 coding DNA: TGTGCCAGCTCAATCCAGGTTACGACTGAAGCTTTCTTT.

This CDR3 reads CASSAAGRGAYGYTF. For the CDR3, the DNA is TGTGCCAGCAGTGCCGCCGGTCGGGGGGCCTATGGCTACACCTTC. The chain employs TRBV2 and TRBJ1-2; D might be TRBD1 (6 bases). Germline CDR1 is SNHLY and CDR2 is FYNNEI. The CDR3 loop spans 15 amino acids. V lost 4 bases and J lost 4, with 16 bases in between.

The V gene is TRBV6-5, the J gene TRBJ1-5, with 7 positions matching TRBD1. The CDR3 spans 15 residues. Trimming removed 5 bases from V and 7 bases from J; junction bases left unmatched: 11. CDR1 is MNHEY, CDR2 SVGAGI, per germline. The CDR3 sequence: CASSAKGALGQPQHF. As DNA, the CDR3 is TGTGCCAGCAGTGCTAAGGGGGCCTTGGGGCAGCCCCAGCATTTT.